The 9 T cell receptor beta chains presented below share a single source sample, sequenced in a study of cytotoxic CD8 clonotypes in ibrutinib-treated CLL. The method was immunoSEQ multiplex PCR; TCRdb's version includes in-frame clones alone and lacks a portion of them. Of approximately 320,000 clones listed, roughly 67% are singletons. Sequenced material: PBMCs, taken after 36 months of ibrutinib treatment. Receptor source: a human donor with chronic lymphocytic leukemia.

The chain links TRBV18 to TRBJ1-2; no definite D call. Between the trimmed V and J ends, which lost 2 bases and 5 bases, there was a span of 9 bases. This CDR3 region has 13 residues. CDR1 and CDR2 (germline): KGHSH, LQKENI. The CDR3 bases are TGTGCCAGCTCACCAATTTATAGTTATGGCTACACCTTC. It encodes CASSPIYSYGYTF.

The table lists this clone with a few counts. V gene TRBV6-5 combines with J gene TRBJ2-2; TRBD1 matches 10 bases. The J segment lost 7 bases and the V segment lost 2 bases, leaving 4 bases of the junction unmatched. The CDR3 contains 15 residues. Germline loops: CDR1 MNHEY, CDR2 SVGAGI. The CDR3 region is CASSYRGQGDGELFF. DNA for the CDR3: TGTGCCAGCAGTTACCGAGGACAGGGGGACGGGGAGCTGTTTTTT.

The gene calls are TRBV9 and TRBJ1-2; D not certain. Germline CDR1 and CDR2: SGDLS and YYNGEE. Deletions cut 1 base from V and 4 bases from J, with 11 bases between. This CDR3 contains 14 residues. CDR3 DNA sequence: TGTGCCAGCAGCGTAAGCGGCAGTGCCTATGGCTACACCTTC. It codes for CASSVSGSAYGYTF.

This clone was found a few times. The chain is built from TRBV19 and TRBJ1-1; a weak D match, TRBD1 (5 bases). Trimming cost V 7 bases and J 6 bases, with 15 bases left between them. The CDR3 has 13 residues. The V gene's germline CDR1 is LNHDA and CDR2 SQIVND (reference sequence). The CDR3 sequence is CASTGEGRPEAFF. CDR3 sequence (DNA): TGTGCCAGTACGGGAGAGGGGCGGCCTGAAGCTTTCTTT.

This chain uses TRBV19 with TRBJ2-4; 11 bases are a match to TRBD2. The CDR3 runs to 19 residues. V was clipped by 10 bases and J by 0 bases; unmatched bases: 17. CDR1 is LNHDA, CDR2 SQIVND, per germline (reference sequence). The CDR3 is CATGARLAGMDGAKNIQYF. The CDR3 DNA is TGTGCCACGGGGGCCAGACTAGCGGGAATGGACGGAGCCAAAAACATTCAGTACTTC.

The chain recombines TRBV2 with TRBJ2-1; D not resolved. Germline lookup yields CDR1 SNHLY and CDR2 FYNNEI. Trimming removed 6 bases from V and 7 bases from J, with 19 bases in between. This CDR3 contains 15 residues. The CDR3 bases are TGTGCCAGCAGAGACCGGGTGAGGTTACAGAATGAGCAGTTCTTC. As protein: CASRDRVRLQNEQFF.

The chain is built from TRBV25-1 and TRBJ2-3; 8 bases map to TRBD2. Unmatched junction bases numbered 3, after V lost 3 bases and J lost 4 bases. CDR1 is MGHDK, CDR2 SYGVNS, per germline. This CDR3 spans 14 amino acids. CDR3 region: CASSERGASDTQYF. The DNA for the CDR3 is TGTGCCAGCAGTGAGCGGGGGGCCTCAGATACGCAGTATTTT.

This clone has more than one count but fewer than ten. CDR3 region: CASSSRLAGGDTQYF. The DNA of the CDR3 is TGTGCCAGCAGCTCCCGACTAGCGGGAGGAGATACGCAGTATTTT. The genes are TRBV7-2 and TRBJ2-3, with TRBD2 matching 13 bases. The CDR3 has 15 amino acids. Trimming at V came to 4 bases and at J to 5 bases, leaving 3 bases not matched to a gene. CDR1 is SGHTA, CDR2 FQGNSA, per germline.

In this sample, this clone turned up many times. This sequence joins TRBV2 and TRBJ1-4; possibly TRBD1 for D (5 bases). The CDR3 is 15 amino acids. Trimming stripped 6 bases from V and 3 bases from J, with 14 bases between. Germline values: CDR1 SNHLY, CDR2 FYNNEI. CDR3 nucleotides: TGTGCCAGCAGCCCTAGACAGTTGGCTAATGAAAAACTGTTTTTT. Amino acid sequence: CASSPRQLANEKLFF.